The 30 T cell receptor beta chains reported below all come from one sample, sequenced in a study of CD4 T cells in relation to SARS-CoV-2 and coronaviruses. Their antigens are not known. Before the COVID-19 pandemic, during about 2010-2019, CD4+ T cells were taken from unexposed donors. Isolation of CD4+ T cells took place after roughly nine days in culture. Clones were sequenced by immunoSEQ multiplex PCR, and TCRdb holds only the in-frame ones, with some missing. The sample consists of around 25,000 clones, around 76% of them appearing once. Source material: CD4+ T cells from PBMCs, cultured in vitro. These receptors all come from a human donor in good health.

J is TRBJ1-1 and V is TRBV6-2 or TRBV6-3, with no clear D. Germline V gene lookup returns CDR1 MNHEY and CDR2 SVGEGT. This CDR3 comprises 15 residues. V was pared by 3 bases and J by 5 bases, with 16 bases between. The DNA for the CDR3 is TGTGCCAGCAGTTATAACGGTGGCACGACAACTGAAGCTTTCTTT. It codes for CASSYNGGTTTEAFF.

This sequence joins TRBV15 and TRBJ1-2; unclear D gene. Germline-derived CDR1 and CDR2 are LNHNV and YYDKDF (reference sequence). The CDR3 has 14 residues. Trimming shortened V by 0 bases and J by 4 bases, and 9 bases separated the two germline ends. CDR3 bases: TGTGCCACCAGCAGAGATATAACAGTCTATGGCTACACCTTC. It is translated as CATSRDITVYGYTF. The full variable domain, with the rest looked up from reference TRBV15 and TRBJ1-2, is DAMVIQNPRYQVTQFGKPVTLSCSQTLNHNVMYWYQQKSSQAPKLLFHYYDKDFNNEADTPDNFQSRRPNTSFCFLDIRSPGLGDTAMYLCATSRDITVYGYTFGSGTRLTVV.

The gene calls are TRBV2 and TRBJ1-3; weak D call: TRBD1 (5 bases). CDR1 SNHLY and CDR2 FYNNEI come from the germline V gene. Trimming left V 8 bases short and J 3 bases short, with 14 bases between. This CDR3 has 14 residues. CDR3 region: CASERGTDGNTIYF. For the CDR3, the DNA is TGTGCCAGCGAAAGGGGAACGGATGGAAACACCATATATTTT.

CDR3 DNA: TGCGCCAGCAGCTTGCAGGCCGAAACCCGCACAGATACGCAGTATTTT. This encodes CASSLQAETRTDTQYF. This chain links TRBV5-1 with TRBJ2-3; D is ambiguous. The CDR3 sequence is 16 residues long. The germline V gene encodes CDR1 SGHRS and CDR2 YFSETQ. The germline V and J ends were trimmed by 1 base and 1 base, with 13 bases remaining between them.

The chain has TRBV10-3 and TRBJ2-3, with D tentatively TRBD2 (5 bases). Germline V gene sequence: CDR1 ENHRY, CDR2 SYGVKD. V lost 2 bases and J 5 bases, leaving 14 bases between the germline ends. This CDR3 is 15 amino acids long. Here the CDR3 reads CAISERGAVGDTQYF. CDR3 nucleotides: TGTGCCATCAGTGAGCGCGGAGCGGTTGGAGATACGCAGTATTTT.

This clone appeared a few times. This chain connects TRBV10-3 to TRBJ1-2; no clear D. Per germline, CDR1 ENHRY and CDR2 SYGVKD. V was cut by 7 bases and J by 6 bases, with 12 bases left in between. The CDR3 covers 12 residues. The chain's CDR3 is CAITASGNGYTF. The DNA of the CDR3 is TGTGCCATCACCGCTTCAGGAAATGGCTACACCTTC.

CDR3 in amino acids: CASSVGDFRRNTEAFF. Written as DNA, the CDR3 is TGTGCCAGCAGCGTCGGAGACTTCAGGAGGAACACTGAAGCTTTCTTT. J is TRBJ1-1 and V is TRBV9; D uncertain. Trimming removed 2 bases from V and 1 base from J, with 15 bases in between. The CDR3 is 16 amino acids. Per germline, CDR1 SGDLS and CDR2 YYNGEE. Together with reference TRBV9 and TRBJ1-1, the CDR3 gives the full variable domain: DSGVTQTPKHLITATGQRVTLRCSPRSGDLSVYWYQQSLDQGLQFLIQYYNGEERAKGNILERFSAQQFPDLHSELNLSSLELGDSALYFCASSVGDFRRNTEAFFGQGTRLTVV.

This clone was observed once. This chain joins TRBV6-5 and TRBJ1-1; 7 bases map to TRBD1. Germline loops: CDR1 MNHEY, CDR2 SVGAGI. V was pared by 0 bases and J by 6 bases, with 7 bases of the junction left unmatched. This CDR3 is built from 15 residues. CDR3 sequence reads: CASSYSFQGESEAFF. The CDR3 nucleotides read TGTGCCAGCAGTTACTCCTTTCAGGGGGAGTCTGAAGCTTTCTTT.

This chain uses TRBV28 with TRBJ2-7; D is undetermined. Germline CDR1 is MDHEN and CDR2 is SYDVKM. Trimming took 3 bases from V and 3 from J, leaving 3 bases between them. The CDR3 is made up of 11 amino acids. DNA for the CDR3: TGTGCCAGCAGTTTGGTCTACGAGCAGTACTTC. It yields the protein CASSLVYEQYF.

The rearrangement joins TRBV6-6 to TRBJ2-3, with 12 bases identical to TRBD2. J was trimmed by 2 bases and V by 6 bases; bases with no gene match: 6. The V gene's germline CDR1 is MNHNY and CDR2 SVGAGI (reference sequence). The CDR3 sequence is 16 residues long. The CDR3, as DNA: TGTGCCAGCAGCTCTGGACTAGCGGGACCCACAGATACGCAGTATTTT. It encodes CASSSGLAGPTDTQYF.

The chain joins TRBV6-5 to TRBJ2-7; 10 nucleotides line up with TRBD1. This CDR3 region has 15 residues. The J segment lost 2 bases and the V segment lost 4 bases, leaving 5 bases of the junction unmatched. Per the germline V gene, CDR1 is MNHEY and CDR2 is SVGAGI. CDR3 sequence: CASSSTGGGPYEQYF. CDR3 in DNA: TGTGCCAGCAGTTCGACAGGGGGCGGTCCCTACGAGCAGTACTTC.

This clone was seen a single time. The chain uses TRBV6-1 and TRBJ1-6; D unresolved. The CDR3 length is 17 residues. In germline, CDR1 is MNHNS, CDR2 SASEGT. The germline V and J ends were trimmed by 0 bases and 0 bases, with 9 bases remaining between them. The CDR3 DNA follows: TGTGCCAGCAGTGAAGCTGTGGGGAGCTCCTATAATTCACCCCTCCACTTT. This gives the protein CASSEAVGSSYNSPLHF.

The V call is TRBV5-1, the J call TRBJ1-1; TRBD1 is a possible D gene (5 bases). From germline, CDR1 is SGHRS and CDR2 YFSETQ. Trimming cost V 4 bases and J 5 bases, with 15 bases left between them. The CDR3 length is 14 residues. The CDR3: CASSPGTGGTEAFF. CDR3 DNA sequence: TGCGCCAGCAGCCCGGGGACGGGAGGGACTGAAGCTTTCTTT.

This clone was counted between two and nine times. This chain joins TRBV5-1 and TRBJ2-1; the D is unclear. The ends were cut back, 4 bases at V and 7 bases at J, with 9 bases in the middle. Looked up from germline, CDR1 is SGHRS and CDR2 is YFSETQ. The CDR3 contains 12 residues. CDR3 nucleotide sequence: TGCGCCAGCAGCCCAACTGGAAATGAGCAGTTCTTC. This encodes CASSPTGNEQFF. Variable domain in full (rest from reference TRBV5-1 and TRBJ2-1): KAGVTQTPRYLIKTRGQQVTLSCSPISGHRSVSWYQQTPGQGLQFLFEYFSETQRNKGNFPGRFSGRQFSNSRSEMNVSTLELGDSALYLCASSPTGNEQFFGPGTRLTVL.

The chain has TRBV6-6 and TRBJ2-5, with TRBD1 identical over 7 bases. Germline trimming cut 5 bases from V and 3 bases from J; bases unmatched to any gene: 3. This CDR3 has 13 amino acids. Germline V CDR1 and CDR2: MNHNY, SVGAGI (reference sequence). For the CDR3, the DNA is TGTGCCAGCAGTAGGGACAGTAAAGAGACCCAGTACTTC. Its translation: CASSRDSKETQYF.

The chain links TRBV11-2 to TRBJ1-3; D not resolved. The CDR3 runs to 14 residues. V lost 1 base and J lost 2, with 6 bases in between. Per the germline V gene, CDR1 is SGHAT and CDR2 is FQNNGV. The CDR3 loop reads CASSLAPTGNTIYF. CDR3 nucleotides: TGTGCCAGCAGCTTAGCTCCAACTGGAAACACCATATATTTT.

This clone was counted between two and nine times. V and J are TRBV19 and TRBJ1-1, with D perhaps matching TRBD1 (5 bases). Germline CDR1 LNHDA, CDR2 SQIVND (reference sequence). Trimming left V 5 bases short and J 5 bases short, with 12 bases between. CDR3 length: 13 residues. CDR3 loop: CASSSGGITEAFF. The CDR3 region has the DNA TGTGCCAGTAGTTCGGGGGGAATTACTGAAGCTTTCTTT. Full variable domain (remainder filled in from reference TRBV19 and TRBJ1-1): DGGITQSPKYLFRKEGQNVTLSCEQNLNHDAMYWYRQDPGQGLRLIYYSQIVNDFQKGDIAEGYSVSREKKESFPLTVTSAQKNPTAFYLCASSSGGITEAFFGQGTRLTVV.

This clone was recorded once. This rearrangement joins TRBV28 to TRBJ1-5, with D hard to call. The CDR3 length is 16 residues. Germline loops: CDR1 MDHEN, CDR2 SYDVKM. Trimming cost V 4 bases and J 0 bases, with 13 bases left between them. The CDR3 sequence: CASSSSEGYSNQPQHF. CDR3 DNA sequence: TGTGCCAGCAGTTCTTCCGAGGGATATAGCAATCAGCCCCAGCATTTT.

This chain links TRBV2 with TRBJ2-5, with 9 nucleotides matching TRBD1. The length of the CDR3 is 15 residues. The germline V gene has CDR1 SNHLY and CDR2 FYNNEI. Trimming took 8 bases from V and 1 from J; bases not matched to a gene: 8. The CDR3 nucleotides are TGTGCCAGCTCCAGGGACAGGGAGCCCCAAGAGACCCAGTACTTC. It yields the protein CASSRDREPQETQYF.

This clone has only one observation. The rearrangement joins TRBV3-1 (or the pseudogene TRBV3-2) to TRBJ1-4; no clear D gene. CDR1 LGHDT and CDR2 YNNKEL come from the germline V gene (reference sequence). Trimming took 3 bases from V and 0 from J, leaving 5 bases between them. This CDR3 is built from 14 residues. CDR3 sequence: CASSQGATNEKLFF. In nucleotides, the CDR3 is TGTGCCAGCAGCCAGGGCGCAACTAATGAAAAACTGTTTTTT.

For this clone: A read error may account for a junction end that differs from germline. The chain has TRBV6-5 and TRBJ2-7; D is possibly TRBD1 (5 bases). The CDR3 covers 14 residues. Germline CDR1 and CDR2: MNHEY and SVGAGI. DNA for the CDR3: TGTGCCAGCAGTGACTCAGGGCCCTCCTACGAGCAGTACTTC. Amino acid sequence: CASSDSGPSYEQYF.

The chain links TRBV15 to TRBJ2-5; tentatively, D is TRBD1 or TRBD2 (5 bases each). CDR3 length: 15 amino acids. Trimming pared 4 bases from V and 0 bases from J, leaving 12 bases between. Per germline, CDR1 LNHNV and CDR2 YYDKDF (reference sequence). The CDR3 spells CATSTNWGYQETQYF. The CDR3 nucleotides read TGTGCCACCAGCACGAACTGGGGGTACCAAGAGACCCAGTACTTC.

This clone was detected once. The chain joins TRBV24-1 to TRBJ2-2, with D unresolved. Germline lookup yields CDR1 KGHDR and CDR2 SFDVKD. V lost 4 bases and J lost 1, with 12 bases in between. CDR3 size: 16 residues. The CDR3 coding sequence is TGTGCCACCAGTGACCCCTCGACCGAGAACACCGGGGAGCTGTTTTTT. Translating gives CATSDPSTENTGELFF.

The CDR3 bases are TGTGCCAGCAGTTTCTCGGGAGAGACCCAGTACTTC. It specifies CASSFSGETQYF. The rearrangement joins TRBV27 to TRBJ2-5; D is ambiguous. Germline CDR1 is MNHEY and CDR2 is SMNVEV (reference sequence). The CDR3 covers 12 residues. Trimming cost V 3 bases and J 4 bases, with 6 bases left between them.

V is TRBV7-3 and J is TRBJ2-2, with TRBD2 matching over 13 bases. CDR1 and CDR2 from the germline V gene are SGHTA and FQGTGA. CDR3 length: 19 amino acids. Trimming cost V 4 bases and J 3 bases; bases outside gene matches: 11. CDR3 sequence reads: CASSSAGTSGIGDTGELFF. In DNA, the CDR3 is TGTGCCAGCAGCTCAGCCGGGACTAGCGGGATCGGCGACACCGGGGAGCTGTTTTTT.

The chain joins TRBV9 to TRBJ2-1; D is ambiguous. The CDR3 extends over 14 amino acids. From germline, CDR1 is SGDLS and CDR2 YYNGEE. Trimming took off 3 bases at V and 6 bases at J, with 13 bases between the two ends. Here the CDR3 reads CASSAYYTRNEQFF. The CDR3 DNA is TGTGCCAGCAGCGCCTACTACACTCGCAATGAGCAGTTCTTC.

The CDR3 reads CASSLDNRAYEQYF. CDR3 DNA: TGTGCCAGCAGCTTAGATAACAGGGCCTACGAGCAGTACTTC. The chain carries TRBV11-2 and TRBJ2-7; D perhaps matches TRBD1 (6 bases). The ends were cut back, 0 bases at V and 2 bases at J, with 8 bases in the middle. The CDR3 loop spans 14 amino acids. Germline V gives CDR1 SGHAT, CDR2 FQNNGV.

This clone appeared a few times. V is TRBV3-1 (or the pseudogene TRBV3-2) and J is TRBJ2-7; TRBD1 agrees at 10 bases. V shed 4 bases and J 7 bases; nucleotides not matched to a gene: 7. CDR3 size: 14 residues. CDR1 LGHDT and CDR2 YNNKEL come from the germline V gene (reference sequence). This CDR3 is CASSRRDRGWEQYF. The CDR3 DNA is TGTGCCAGCAGCCGCCGGGACAGGGGTTGGGAGCAGTACTTC.

The chain joins TRBV3-1 (or the pseudogene TRBV3-2) to TRBJ1-5; tentatively, D is TRBD1 (5 bases). Germline V gene lookup returns CDR1 LGHDT and CDR2 YNNKEL (reference sequence). The CDR3 totals 14 residues. Trimming took 4 bases from V and 3 from J, leaving 10 bases between them. As DNA, the CDR3 is TGTGCCAGCAGCCTGGGACGGATCAATCAGCCCCAGCATTTT. Protein sequence: CASSLGRINQPQHF.

V is TRBV19 and J is TRBJ2-1, with 10 bases aligning to TRBD2. The CDR3 spans 17 residues. CDR1 and CDR2 from the germline V gene are LNHDA and SQIVND (reference sequence). Trimming cost V 4 bases and J 5 bases; bases outside gene matches: 11. CDR3 in amino acids: CASSKGFTAGGNNEQFF. Written as DNA, the CDR3 is TGTGCCAGTAGTAAAGGTTTTACAGCGGGAGGGAACAATGAGCAGTTCTTC.